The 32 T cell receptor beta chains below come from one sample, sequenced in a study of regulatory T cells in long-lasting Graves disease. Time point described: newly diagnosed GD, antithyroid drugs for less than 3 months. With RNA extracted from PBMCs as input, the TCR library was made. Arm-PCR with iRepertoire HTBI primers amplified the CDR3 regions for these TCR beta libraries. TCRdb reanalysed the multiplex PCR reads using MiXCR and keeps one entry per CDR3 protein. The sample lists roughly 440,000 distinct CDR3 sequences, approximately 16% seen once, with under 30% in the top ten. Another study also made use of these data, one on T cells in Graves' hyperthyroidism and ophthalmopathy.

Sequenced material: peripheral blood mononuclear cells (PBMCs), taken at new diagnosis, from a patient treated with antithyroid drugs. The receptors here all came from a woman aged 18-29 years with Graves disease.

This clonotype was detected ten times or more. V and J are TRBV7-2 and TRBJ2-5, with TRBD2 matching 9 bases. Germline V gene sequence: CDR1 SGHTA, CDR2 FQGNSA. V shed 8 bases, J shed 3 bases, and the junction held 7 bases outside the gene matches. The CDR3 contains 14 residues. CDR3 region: CASRGGRAKETQYF. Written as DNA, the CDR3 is TGTGCCAGCCGGGGCGGGAGGGCCAAAGAGACCCAGTACTTC.

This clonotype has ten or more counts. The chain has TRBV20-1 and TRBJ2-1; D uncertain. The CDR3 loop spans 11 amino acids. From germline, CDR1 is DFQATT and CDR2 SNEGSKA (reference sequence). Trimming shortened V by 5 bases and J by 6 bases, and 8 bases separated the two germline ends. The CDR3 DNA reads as TGCAGTGCTTGGGCGTTCAATGAGCAGTTCTTC. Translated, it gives CSAWAFNEQFF.

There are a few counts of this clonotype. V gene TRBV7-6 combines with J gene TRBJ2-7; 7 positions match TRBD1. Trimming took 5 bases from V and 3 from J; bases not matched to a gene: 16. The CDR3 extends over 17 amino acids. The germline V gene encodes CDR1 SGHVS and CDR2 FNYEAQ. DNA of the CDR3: TGTGCCAGCAGCCCAACCCCTTACTTGACAGGGAACTACGAGCAGTACTTC. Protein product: CASSPTPYLTGNYEQYF.

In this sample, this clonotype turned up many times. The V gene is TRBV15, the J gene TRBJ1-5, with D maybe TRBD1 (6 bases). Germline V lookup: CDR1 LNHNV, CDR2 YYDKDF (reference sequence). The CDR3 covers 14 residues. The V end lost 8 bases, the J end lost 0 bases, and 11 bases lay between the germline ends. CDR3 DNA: TGTGCCACCGGGACAATAAATAGCAATCAGCCCCAGCATTTT. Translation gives CATGTINSNQPQHF.

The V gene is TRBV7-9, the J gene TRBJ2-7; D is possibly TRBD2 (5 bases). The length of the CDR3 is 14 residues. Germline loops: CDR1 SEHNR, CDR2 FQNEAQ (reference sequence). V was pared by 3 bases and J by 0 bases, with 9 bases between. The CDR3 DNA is TGTGCCAGCAGCTTTGGACTGCCCTCCTACGAGCAGTACTTC. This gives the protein CASSFGLPSYEQYF.

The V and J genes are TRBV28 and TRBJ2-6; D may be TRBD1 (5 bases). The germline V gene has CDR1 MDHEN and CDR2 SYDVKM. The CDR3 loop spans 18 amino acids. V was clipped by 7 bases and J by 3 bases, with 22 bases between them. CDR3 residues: CASNPGQGLSDGANVLTF. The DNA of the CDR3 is TGTGCCAGCAACCCCGGGCAGGGCCTAAGTGATGGGGCCAACGTCCTGACTTTC. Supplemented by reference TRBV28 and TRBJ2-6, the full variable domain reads DVKVTQSSRYLVKRTGEKVFLECVQDMDHENMFWYRQDPGLGLRLIYFSYDVKMKEKGDIPEGYSVSREKKERFSLILESASTNQTSMYLCASNPGQGLSDGANVLTFGAGSRLTVL.

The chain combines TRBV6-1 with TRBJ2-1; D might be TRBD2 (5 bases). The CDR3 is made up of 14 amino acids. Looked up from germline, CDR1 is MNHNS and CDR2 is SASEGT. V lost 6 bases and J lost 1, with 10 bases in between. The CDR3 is CASRPADSYNEQFF. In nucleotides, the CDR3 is TGTGCCAGCAGACCAGCGGATTCCTACAATGAGCAGTTCTTC.

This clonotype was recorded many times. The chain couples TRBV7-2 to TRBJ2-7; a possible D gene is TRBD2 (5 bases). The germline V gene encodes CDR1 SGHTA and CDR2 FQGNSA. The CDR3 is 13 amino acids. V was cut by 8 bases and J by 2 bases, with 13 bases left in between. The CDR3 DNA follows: TGTGCCAGCGCGCCCCGGGGTGCCTACGAGCAGTACTTC. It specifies CASAPRGAYEQYF.

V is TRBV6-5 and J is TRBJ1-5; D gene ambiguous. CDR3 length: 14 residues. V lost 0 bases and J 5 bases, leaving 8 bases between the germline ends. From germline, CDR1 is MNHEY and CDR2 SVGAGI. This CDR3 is CASSYSSMHQPQHF. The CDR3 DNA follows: TGTGCCAGCAGTTACTCGAGTATGCATCAGCCCCAGCATTTT.

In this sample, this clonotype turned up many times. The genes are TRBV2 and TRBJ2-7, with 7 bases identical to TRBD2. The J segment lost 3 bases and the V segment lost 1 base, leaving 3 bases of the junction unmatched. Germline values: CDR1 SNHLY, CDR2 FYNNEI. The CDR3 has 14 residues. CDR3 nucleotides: TGTGCCAGCAGTGAAGTCCGGGAGGTCTACGAGCAGTACTTC. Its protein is CASSEVREVYEQYF.

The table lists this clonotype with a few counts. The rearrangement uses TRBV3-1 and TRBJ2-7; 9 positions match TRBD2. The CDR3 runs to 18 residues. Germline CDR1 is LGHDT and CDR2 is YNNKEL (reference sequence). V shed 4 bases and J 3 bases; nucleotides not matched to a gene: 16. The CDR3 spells CASSPTKPGLANIYEQYF. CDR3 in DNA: TGTGCCAGCAGCCCGACTAAGCCCGGACTAGCGAACATCTACGAGCAGTACTTC.

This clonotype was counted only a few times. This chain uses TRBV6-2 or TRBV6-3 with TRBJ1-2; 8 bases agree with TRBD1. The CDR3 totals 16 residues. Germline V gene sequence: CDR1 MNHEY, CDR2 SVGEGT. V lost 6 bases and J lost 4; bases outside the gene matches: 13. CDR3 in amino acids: CASRVRGTGLLYGYTF. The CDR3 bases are TGTGCCAGCAGAGTCCGAGGGACAGGACTCCTCTATGGCTACACCTTC.

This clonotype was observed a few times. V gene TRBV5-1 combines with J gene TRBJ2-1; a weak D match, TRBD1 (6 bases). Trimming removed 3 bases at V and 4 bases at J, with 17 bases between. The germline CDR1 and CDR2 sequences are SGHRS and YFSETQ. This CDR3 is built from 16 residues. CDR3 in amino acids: CASSSATAQGYNEQFF. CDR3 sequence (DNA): TGCGCCAGCAGCTCGGCAACGGCACAGGGATACAATGAGCAGTTCTTC.

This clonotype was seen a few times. As DNA, the CDR3 is TGTGCCAGCAGCGAAGATTTGGGGGGCTCTGTCTACAATGAGCAGTTCTTC. Amino acids: CASSEDLGGSVYNEQFF. The gene calls are TRBV5-6 and TRBJ2-1; the D call may be TRBD1 or TRBD2 (6 bases each). The CDR3 extends over 17 amino acids. V shed 4 bases and J shed 3 bases, with 20 bases lying between them. Per germline, CDR1 SGHDT and CDR2 YYEEEE.

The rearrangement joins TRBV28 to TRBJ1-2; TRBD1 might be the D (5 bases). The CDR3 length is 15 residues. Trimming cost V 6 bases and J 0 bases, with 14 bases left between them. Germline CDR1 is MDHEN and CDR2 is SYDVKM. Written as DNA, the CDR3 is TGTGCCAGCAGACCTCACCGGGACGCTAACTATGGCTACACCTTC. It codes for CASRPHRDANYGYTF.

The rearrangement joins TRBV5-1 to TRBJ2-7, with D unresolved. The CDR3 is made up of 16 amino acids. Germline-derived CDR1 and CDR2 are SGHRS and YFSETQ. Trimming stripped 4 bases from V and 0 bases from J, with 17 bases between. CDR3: CASSQDAYQSSYEQYF. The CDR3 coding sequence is TGCGCCAGCAGCCAAGATGCCTACCAGAGCTCCTACGAGCAGTACTTC.

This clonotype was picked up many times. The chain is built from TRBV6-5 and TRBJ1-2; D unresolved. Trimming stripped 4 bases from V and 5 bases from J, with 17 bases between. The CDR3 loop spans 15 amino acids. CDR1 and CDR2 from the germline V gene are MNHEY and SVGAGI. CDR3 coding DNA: TGTGCCAGCAGTTCTGCGCCATTCGTCGGGTATGGCTACACCTTC. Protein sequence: CASSSAPFVGYGYTF.

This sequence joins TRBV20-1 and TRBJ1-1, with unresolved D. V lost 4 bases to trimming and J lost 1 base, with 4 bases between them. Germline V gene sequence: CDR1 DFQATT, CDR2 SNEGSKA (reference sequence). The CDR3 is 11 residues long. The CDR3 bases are TGCAGTGCTAACACGAACACTGAAGCTTTCTTT. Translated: CSANTNTEAFF.

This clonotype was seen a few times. CDR3 region: CASSQDRAVNEKLFF. CDR3 nucleotides: TGCGCCAGCAGCCAAGACCGGGCCGTTAATGAAAAACTGTTTTTT. The chain couples TRBV4-1 to TRBJ1-4; unclear D gene. Trimming left V 0 bases short and J 4 bases short, with 9 bases between. The CDR3 is made up of 15 amino acids. Germline-derived CDR1 and CDR2 are MGHRA and YSYEKL.

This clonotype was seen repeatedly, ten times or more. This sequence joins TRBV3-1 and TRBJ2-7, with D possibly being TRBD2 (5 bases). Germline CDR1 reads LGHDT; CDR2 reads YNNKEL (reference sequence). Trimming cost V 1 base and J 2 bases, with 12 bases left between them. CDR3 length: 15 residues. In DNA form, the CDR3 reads TGTGCCAGCAGCCAAGGTCCTAGCAACCCCTACGAGCAGTACTTC. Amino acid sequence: CASSQGPSNPYEQYF.

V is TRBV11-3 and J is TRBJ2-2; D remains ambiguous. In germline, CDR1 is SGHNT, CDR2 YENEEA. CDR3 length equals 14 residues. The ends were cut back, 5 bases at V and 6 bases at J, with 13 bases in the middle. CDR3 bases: TGTGCCAGCAGCAAACGGCTGGGTCCCGGGGAGCTGTTTTTT. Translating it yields CASSKRLGPGELFF.

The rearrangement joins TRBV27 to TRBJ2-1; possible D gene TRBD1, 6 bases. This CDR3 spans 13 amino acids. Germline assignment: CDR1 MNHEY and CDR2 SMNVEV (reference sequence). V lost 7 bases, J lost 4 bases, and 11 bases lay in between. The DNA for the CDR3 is TGTGCCAGCATGGCGACAGGATACAATGAGCAGTTCTTC. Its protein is CASMATGYNEQFF.

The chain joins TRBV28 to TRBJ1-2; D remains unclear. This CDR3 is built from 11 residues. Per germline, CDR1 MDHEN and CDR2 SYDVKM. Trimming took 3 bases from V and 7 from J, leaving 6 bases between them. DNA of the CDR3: TGTGCCAGCAGTTTCCCAACTGGCTACACCTTC. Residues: CASSFPTGYTF.

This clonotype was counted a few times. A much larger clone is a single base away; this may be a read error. The CDR3 DNA follows: TGTGCCAGCAGTGATCCACCTCAAGAGACCCAGTACTTC. It codes for CASSDPPQETQYF. The rearrangement uses TRBV2 and TRBJ2-5; D is undetermined. Trimming removed 3 bases from V and 2 bases from J, with 7 bases in between. CDR3 length: 13 amino acids. Per the germline V gene, CDR1 is SNHLY and CDR2 is FYNNEI.

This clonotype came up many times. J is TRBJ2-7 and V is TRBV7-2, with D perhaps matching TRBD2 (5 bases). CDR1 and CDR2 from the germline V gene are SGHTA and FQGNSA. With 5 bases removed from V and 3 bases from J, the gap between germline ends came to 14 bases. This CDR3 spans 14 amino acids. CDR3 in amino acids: CASSETGGYYEQYF. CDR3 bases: TGTGCCAGCAGCGAAACGGGCGGGTACTACGAGCAGTACTTC.

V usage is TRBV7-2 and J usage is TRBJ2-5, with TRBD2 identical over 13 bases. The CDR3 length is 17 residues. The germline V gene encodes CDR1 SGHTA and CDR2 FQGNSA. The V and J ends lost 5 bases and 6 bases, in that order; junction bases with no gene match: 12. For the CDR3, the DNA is TGTGCCAGCAGCCTACGATGGAGGACTAGCGGGAGAAAGACCCAGTACTTC. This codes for CASSLRWRTSGRKTQYF. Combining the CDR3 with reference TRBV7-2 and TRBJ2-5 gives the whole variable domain GAGVSQSPSNKVTEKGKDVELRCDPISGHTALYWYRQSLGQGLEFLIYFQGNSAPDKSGLPSDRFSAERTGGSVSTLTIQRTQQEDSAVYLCASSLRWRTSGRKTQYFGPGTRLLVL.

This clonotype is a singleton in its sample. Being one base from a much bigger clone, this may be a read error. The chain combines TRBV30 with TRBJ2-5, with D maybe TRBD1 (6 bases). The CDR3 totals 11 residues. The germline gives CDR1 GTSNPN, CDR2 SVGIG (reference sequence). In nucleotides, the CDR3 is TGTGCCTGGAGTATTAGGGGGACCCACTACTTC. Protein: CAWSIRGTHYF.

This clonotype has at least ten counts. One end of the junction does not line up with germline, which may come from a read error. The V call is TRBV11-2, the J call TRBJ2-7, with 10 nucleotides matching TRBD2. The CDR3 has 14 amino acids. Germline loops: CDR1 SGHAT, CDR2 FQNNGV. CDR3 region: CASSATAGGYEQYF. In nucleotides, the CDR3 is TGCGCCAGCAGCGCCACAGCGGGAGGGTACGAGCAGTACTTC.

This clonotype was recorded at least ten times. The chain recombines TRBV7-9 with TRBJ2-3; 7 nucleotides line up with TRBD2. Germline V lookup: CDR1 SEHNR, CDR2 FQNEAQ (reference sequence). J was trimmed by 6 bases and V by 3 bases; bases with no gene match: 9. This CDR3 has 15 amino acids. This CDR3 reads CASSLSAAGEDTQYF. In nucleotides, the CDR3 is TGTGCCAGCAGCTTGTCTGCCGCGGGAGAGGATACGCAGTATTTT.

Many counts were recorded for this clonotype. The DNA of the CDR3 is TGTGCCAGCAGCCTTTCGCAGGAAGGGTGGCTTGAGACCCAGTACTTC. It translates to CASSLSQEGWLETQYF. V and J are TRBV7-8 and TRBJ2-5; D not certain. Germline V gives CDR1 SGHVS, CDR2 FQNEAQ. The CDR3 loop spans 16 amino acids. Between the trimmed V and J ends, which lost 5 bases and 5 bases, there was a span of 21 bases.

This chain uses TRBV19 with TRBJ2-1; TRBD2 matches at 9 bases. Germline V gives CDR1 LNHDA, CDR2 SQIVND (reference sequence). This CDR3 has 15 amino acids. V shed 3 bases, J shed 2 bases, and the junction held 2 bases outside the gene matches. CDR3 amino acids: CASSIPSGTYNEQFF. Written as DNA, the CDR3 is TGTGCCAGTAGTATTCCTAGCGGGACCTACAATGAGCAGTTCTTC.

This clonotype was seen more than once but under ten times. The CDR3 bases are TGTGCCAGCGGGACAGCGGATTGGAGGGCACCGCAAGAGACCCAGTACTTC. Encoded protein: CASGTADWRAPQETQYF. J is TRBJ2-5 and V is TRBV5-8; a weak D match, TRBD1 (7 bases). Germline V gene sequence: CDR1 SGHTS, CDR2 YDEGEE. Trimming removed 7 bases from V and 2 bases from J, with 24 bases in between. The CDR3 is 17 amino acids.